A single sample is the source of the 16 T cell receptor beta chains below, sequenced in a study of OX40 agonist ivuxolimab in advanced cancers. Libraries were prepared by immunoSEQ multiplex PCR; TCRdb keeps only in-frame clonotypes and omits some of them. The data hold approximately 94,000 clones, with around 84% observed a single time. Source: CD4+ or CD8+ T cells sorted from blood, taken in a trial of the OX40 agonist ivuxolimab. The receptor source for this set is an adult with an advanced solid tumor such as melanoma, head and neck, liver or kidney cancer.

The genes are TRBV6-5 and TRBJ1-2; 9 bases map to TRBD1. The CDR3 totals 13 residues. Trimming removed 6 bases from V and 5 bases from J; junction bases left unmatched: 4. From germline, CDR1 is MNHEY and CDR2 SVGAGI. The CDR3 region is CASSPTGGYGYTF. Written as DNA, the CDR3 is TGTGCCAGCAGCCCGACAGGGGGGTATGGCTACACCTTC.

This rearrangement joins TRBV19 to TRBJ1-5; D perhaps matches TRBD1 (5 bases). Germline CDR1 is LNHDA and CDR2 is SQIVND (reference sequence). CDR3 size: 13 residues. V was clipped by 3 bases and J by 5 bases, with 8 bases between them. CDR3 DNA: TGTGCCAGTAGTATCCAGGGTGATCAGCCCCAGCATTTT. It encodes CASSIQGDQPQHF.

V is TRBV7-2 and J is TRBJ1-2; D may be TRBD1 (5 bases). Trimming shortened V by 3 bases and J by 4 bases, and 15 bases separated the two germline ends. This CDR3 is built from 15 residues. The germline gives CDR1 SGHTA, CDR2 FQGNSA. The CDR3 here is CASSLVRGATYGYTF. The CDR3 DNA reads as TGTGCCAGCAGCTTGGTGAGAGGGGCAACCTATGGCTACACCTTC.

This clone turned up a few times. The chain recombines TRBV6-6 with TRBJ2-1; 12 nucleotides match TRBD2. There are 15 residues in the CDR3. Germline lookup yields CDR1 MNHNY and CDR2 SVGAGI (reference sequence). The V segment lost 8 bases and the J segment 10 bases; nucleotides outside the gene matches: 12. The CDR3: CASEYTSGGLGEQFF. Here the CDR3 DNA reads TGTGCCAGCGAATATACTAGCGGGGGGCTGGGGGAGCAGTTCTTC.

The chain recombines TRBV11-3 with TRBJ2-2; D perhaps matches TRBD2 (5 bases). Germline CDR1 and CDR2: SGHNT and YENEEA. The CDR3 has 16 amino acids. V dropped 1 base and J dropped 8 bases, with 17 bases sitting between them. This CDR3 is CASSLASTGLGGELFF. The CDR3 bases are TGTGCCAGCAGCTTAGCTTCTACTGGACTTGGGGGGGAGCTGTTTTTT.

This clone was seen more than once but under ten times. DNA of the CDR3: TGCGCCAGCAGCTTGGGACTCGGACAGGGAGGGTTTGGCTACACCTTC. Translating gives CASSLGLGQGGFGYTF. The chain links TRBV5-1 to TRBJ1-2; 8 bases align to TRBD1. V gave up 0 bases and J gave up 7 bases; unmatched junction bases: 11. CDR1 SGHRS and CDR2 YFSETQ come from the germline V gene. CDR3 length equals 16 residues.

The chain has TRBV27 and TRBJ2-7; D not resolved. Trimming removed 7 bases at V and 2 bases at J, with 18 bases between. Germline CDR1 reads MNHEY; CDR2 reads SMNVEV (reference sequence). The CDR3 length is 15 residues. This chain's CDR3 is CASKVQRTAPYEQYF. CDR3 sequence (DNA): TGTGCCAGCAAAGTGCAACGAACAGCTCCCTACGAGCAGTACTTC.

The chain combines TRBV7-2 with TRBJ2-1, with D perhaps TRBD1 (5 bases). V lost 7 bases and J 4 bases, leaving 14 bases between the germline ends. The length of the CDR3 is 14 residues. Germline-derived CDR1 and CDR2 are SGHTA and FQGNSA. The CDR3 here is CASISDSTYNEQFF. In nucleotides, the CDR3 is TGTGCCAGCATCTCTGACAGCACTTACAATGAGCAGTTCTTC. The whole variable domain, remainder taken from reference TRBV7-2 and TRBJ2-1, is GAGVSQSPSNKVTEKGKDVELRCDPISGHTALYWYRQSLGQGLEFLIYFQGNSAPDKSGLPSDRFSAERTGGSVSTLTIQRTQQEDSAVYLCASISDSTYNEQFFGPGTRLTVL.

The chain employs TRBV18 and TRBJ1-2, with D perhaps matching TRBD1 (5 bases). There are 16 residues in the CDR3. Germline assignment: CDR1 KGHSH and CDR2 LQKENI. V was shortened by 3 bases and J by 3 bases, with 17 bases between the two germline ends. The CDR3 DNA reads as TGTGCCAGCTCACCTGGCCCCACGGGGGTGGACTATGGCTACACCTTC. Translation: CASSPGPTGVDYGYTF. The full variable domain, its missing parts supplied by reference TRBV18 and TRBJ1-2, is NAGVMQNPRHLVRRRGQEARLRCSPMKGHSHVYWYRQLPEEGLKFMVYLQKENIIDESGMPKERFSAEFPKEGPSILRIQQVVRGDSAAYFCASSPGPTGVDYGYTFGSGTRLTVV.

This rearrangement joins TRBV20-1 to TRBJ1-5; D is unclear. Trimming pared 6 bases from V and 9 bases from J, leaving 9 bases between. The CDR3 contains 10 residues. Looked up from germline, CDR1 is DFQATT and CDR2 is SNEGSKA (reference sequence). CDR3 in amino acids: CSATLGPQHF. The DNA of the CDR3 is TGCAGTGCAACACTTGGGCCCCAGCATTTT.

The CDR3 is CASSRGQGETEAFF. DNA of the CDR3: TGTGCCAGCTCGCGGGGACAGGGGGAAACTGAAGCTTTCTTT. This chain uses TRBV18 with TRBJ1-1; 11 positions match TRBD1. The CDR3 runs 14 residues. Germline CDR1 KGHSH, CDR2 LQKENI. With V trimmed by 6 bases and J by 5 bases, 5 bases remained unmatched.

Regarding this clone: The germline gene is not matched at one end of the junction; a read error may be the cause. DNA for the CDR3: TGTGCCGGCAGTTTGTTAGGGGACAATCAGCCCCAGCATTTT. Translation gives CAGSLLGDNQPQHF. The chain joins TRBV28 to TRBJ1-5; a weak D match, TRBD1 (5 bases). The CDR3 consists of 14 residues. Per the germline V gene, CDR1 is MDHEN and CDR2 is SYDVKM.

V gene TRBV4-3 combines with J gene TRBJ2-7; tentatively, D is TRBD1 (5 bases). There are 15 residues in the CDR3. CDR1 LGHNA and CDR2 YSLEER come from the germline V gene. V gave up 4 bases and J gave up 5 bases, with 18 bases separating them. The CDR3 loop is CASSPQEGVRDEQYF. Here the CDR3 DNA reads TGCGCCAGCAGCCCACAAGAAGGGGTTAGAGACGAGCAGTACTTC.

This chain uses TRBV7-6 with TRBJ2-2; a weak D match, TRBD1 (6 bases). The CDR3 totals 14 residues. In germline, CDR1 is SGHVS, CDR2 FNYEAQ. Trimming removed 2 bases from V and 4 bases from J, with 8 bases in between. DNA of the CDR3: TGTGCCAGCAGCTTACAGGGGCCCACCGGGGAGCTGTTTTTT. Translating it yields CASSLQGPTGELFF.

The chain links TRBV6-6 to TRBJ1-3, with 8 bases identical to TRBD1. With V trimmed by 2 bases and J by 3 bases, 6 bases remained unmatched. The CDR3 runs to 16 residues. Germline CDR1 reads MNHNY; CDR2 reads SVGAGI (reference sequence). The DNA of the CDR3 is TGTGCCAGCAGTTACCGTCGGACAGGGAGTGGAAACACCATATATTTT. Residues: CASSYRRTGSGNTIYF.

This clone was found a few times. J is TRBJ2-7 and V is TRBV2; D uncertain. CDR3 length: 12 residues. V lost 6 bases to trimming and J lost 0 bases, with 6 bases between them. Germline V gene lookup returns CDR1 SNHLY and CDR2 FYNNEI. The CDR3 bases are TGTGCCAGCAGGGCAGTCTCCTACGAGCAGTACTTC. Amino acid sequence: CASRAVSYEQYF.